The source of this T cell receptor (beta chain) is a study of CD8+ T cells in alopecia areata. RNA was extracted and reverse transcribed into cDNA as the sequencing template. Clones were sequenced by immunoSEQ multiplex PCR, and TCRdb holds only the in-frame ones, with some missing. The sample has more than 95,000 clones; roughly 50% are singletons. This clone was observed once. Germline-derived CDR1 and CDR2 are MGHRA and YSYEKL. This CDR3 has 13 amino acids. Trimming stripped 1 base from V and 9 bases from J, with 10 bases between. The clonotype was recovered from a human donor with alopecia areata. Sequenced material: NKG2D-low CD8+ T cells sorted from blood. J is TRBJ1-5 and V is TRBV4-1; possibly TRBD1 for D (5 bases). As DNA, the CDR3 is TGCGCCAGCAGCCAAGTGGGGGGTGGGCCCCAGCATTTT. The encoded protein is CASSQVGGGPQHF.